The 29 T cell receptor beta chains below all came from one sample that was sequenced in a study of a mutant IDH1 vaccine in newly diagnosed glioma. Described time point: week 23, last vaccination. All doses held 300 ug of mutant IDH1 20-mer peptide, with topical imiquimod. Libraries were prepared by immunoSEQ multiplex PCR; TCRdb keeps only in-frame clonotypes and omits some of them. The table shows 45,000 to 65,000 clones, with about three quarters occurring only once. No antigen is known for these receptors. The sequenced sample was PBMCs, obtained from a glioma patient whose treatment included an IDH1 peptide vaccine. These receptors came from a woman in her forties with glioma. Some clones in this sample may be carry-over from other donors' samples.

This clone has just one count. The rearrangement joins TRBV7-6 to TRBJ2-2; D might be TRBD2 (6 bases). This CDR3 is built from 18 residues. CDR1 is SGHVS and CDR2 is FNYEAQ in the germline V gene. The V end lost 2 bases, the J end lost 2 bases, and 18 bases lay between the germline ends. This chain's CDR3 is CASSLKGGGETNTGELFF. CDR3 DNA: TGTGCCAGCAGCTTAAAGGGCGGAGGGGAAACAAACACCGGGGAGCTGTTTTTT.

The chain uses TRBV14 and TRBJ1-2; unclear D gene. Trimming left V 2 bases short and J 6 bases short, with 19 bases between. The CDR3 is 16 amino acids. Germline assignment: CDR1 SGHDN and CDR2 FVKESK. The CDR3 DNA follows: TGTGCCAGCAGCCAATCCTTATTCGGGCTTTCGGATGGCTACACCTTC. The encoded protein is CASSQSLFGLSDGYTF.

The chain joins TRBV5-1 to TRBJ2-3, with 9 bases matching TRBD2. V shed 0 bases, J shed 2 bases, and the junction held 4 bases outside the gene matches. The CDR3 loop spans 16 amino acids. Germline CDR1 is SGHRS and CDR2 is YFSETQ. The CDR3 reads CASSLVPSGDTDTQYF. DNA of the CDR3: TGCGCCAGCAGCTTGGTACCTAGCGGGGACACAGATACGCAGTATTTT.

This clone was seen a single time. The V gene is TRBV29-1, the J gene TRBJ1-4; tentatively, D is TRBD1 (5 bases). This CDR3 region has 15 residues. V was shortened by 7 bases and J by 3 bases, with 18 bases between the two germline ends. CDR1 and CDR2 (germline): SQVTM, ANQGSEA. The CDR3 loop is CSGGLTGSSNEKLFF. CDR3 DNA: TGCAGCGGGGGCCTGACCGGGTCCTCTAATGAAAAACTGTTTTTT.

J is TRBJ2-5 and V is TRBV5-4; no definite D call. Germline V gene lookup returns CDR1 SGHNT and CDR2 YYREEE (reference sequence). CDR3 length equals 13 residues. Trimming removed 3 bases at V and 2 bases at J, with 8 bases between. The CDR3 sequence is CASSWGGQETQYF. The CDR3 DNA sequence: TGTGCCAGCAGCTGGGGTGGGCAAGAGACCCAGTACTTC.

The V and J genes are TRBV4-3 and TRBJ2-5; 9 bases agree with TRBD2. The CDR3 is made up of 15 amino acids. After removal of 4 bases from V and 4 bases from J, the junction contained 7 bases not matched to a gene. Germline-derived CDR1 and CDR2 are LGHNA and YSLEER. The CDR3 DNA reads TGCGCCAGCAGCCCTAGCGGGGAGCGGGGAGAGACCCAGTACTTC. Its protein is CASSPSGERGETQYF.

The chain uses TRBV7-6 and TRBJ2-3, with D unresolved. The CDR3 spans 14 residues. The V and J ends lost 5 bases and 2 bases respectively, with 11 bases between them. Germline-derived CDR1 and CDR2 are SGHVS and FNYEAQ. CDR3 nucleotide sequence: TGTGCCAGCAGCGTCTTGGCTACCACAGATACGCAGTATTTT. Translated, it gives CASSVLATTDTQYF.

This chain connects TRBV9 to TRBJ1-5; 8 bases map to TRBD1. V trimming: 3 bases; J trimming: 0 bases; junction bases outside the gene matches: 2. The CDR3 loop spans 15 amino acids. CDR1 is SGDLS, CDR2 YYNGEE, per germline. CDR3 nucleotides: TGTGCCAGCAGCGAGACAGGGGATAGCAATCAGCCCCAGCATTTT. It yields the protein CASSETGDSNQPQHF.

This clone was observed a few times. The gene calls are TRBV5-1 and TRBJ2-7; D gene ambiguous. CDR1 is SGHRS, CDR2 YFSETQ, per germline. The CDR3 is 14 residues long. V was clipped by 0 bases and J by 6 bases, with 13 bases between them. The CDR3 loop reads CASSLDLVVSEQYF. CDR3 nucleotide sequence: TGCGCCAGCAGCTTGGACCTTGTAGTGAGCGAGCAGTACTTC.

V and J are TRBV6-5 and TRBJ1-6, with D possibly being TRBD1 (5 bases). CDR1 is MNHEY and CDR2 is SVGAGI in the germline V gene. Trimming stripped 2 bases from V and 14 bases from J, with 7 bases between. The CDR3 contains 11 residues. The CDR3 spells CASSYAGALHF. The CDR3 DNA is TGTGCCAGCAGTTACGCGGGGGCCCTCCACTTT.

The V and J genes are TRBV7-2 and TRBJ1-5; 9 bases align to TRBD1. Germline CDR1 reads SGHTA; CDR2 reads FQGNSA. V was pared by 4 bases and J by 6 bases, with 4 bases of the junction left unmatched. The CDR3 loop spans 14 amino acids. CDR3 amino acids: CASSSQGAVQPQHF. The CDR3 DNA follows: TGTGCCAGCAGCTCACAGGGGGCTGTTCAGCCCCAGCATTTT.

The rearrangement joins TRBV6-4 to TRBJ1-1, with TRBD1 as a possible D gene (6 bases). The V gene lost 1 base and the J gene lost 5 bases, with 14 bases spanning the gap. Germline V gene sequence: CDR1 MRHNA, CDR2 SNTAGT. The CDR3 totals 15 residues. The chain's CDR3 is CASSDYPTGKTEAFF. The CDR3 DNA reads TGTGCCAGCAGTGACTATCCTACAGGGAAGACTGAAGCTTTCTTT.

The V call is TRBV2, the J call TRBJ1-2; possibly TRBD1 for D (6 bases). The CDR3 totals 15 residues. V lost 8 bases to trimming and J lost 0 bases, with 16 bases between them. Germline CDR1 is SNHLY and CDR2 is FYNNEI. This chain's CDR3 is CASEVEGGANYGYTF. DNA of the CDR3: TGTGCCAGCGAGGTCGAGGGGGGAGCTAACTATGGCTACACCTTC.

Concerning this clone: Germline is not matched at one junction end, which may reflect a read error. V gene TRBV25-1 combines with J gene TRBJ1-1; unclear D gene. Germline V gives CDR1 MGHDK, CDR2 SYGVNS. The CDR3 consists of 12 residues. The chain's CDR3 is CASSTVNAEAFF. DNA for the CDR3: TGTGCCAGCAGCACGGTGAACGCTGAAGCTTTCTTT.

This clone has a handful of counts. V and J are TRBV11-2 and TRBJ1-1; D remains unclear. V lost 5 bases and J 2 bases, leaving 15 bases between the germline ends. There are 15 residues in the CDR3. Germline CDR1 is SGHAT and CDR2 is FQNNGV. CDR3 sequence (DNA): TGTGCCAGCAGCCGCACGCAATACCGCAACACTGAAGCTTTCTTT. It encodes CASSRTQYRNTEAFF.

This chain joins TRBV5-6 and TRBJ1-2; TRBD1 agrees at 7 bases. Trimming cost V 9 bases and J 8 bases; bases outside gene matches: 16. The CDR3 consists of 14 residues. CDR1 and CDR2 from the germline V gene are SGHDT and YYEEEE. CDR3 in amino acids: CATWERGQLWGYTF. The CDR3 region has the DNA TGTGCCACTTGGGAGAGGGGGCAATTGTGGGGCTACACCTTC.

The chain is built from TRBV27 and TRBJ1-2; tentatively, D is TRBD1 (5 bases). This CDR3 has 14 residues. V was trimmed by 5 bases and J by 4 bases, leaving 14 bases between them. Germline V lookup: CDR1 MNHEY, CDR2 SMNVEV (reference sequence). CDR3 DNA sequence: TGTGCCAGCAGTCCATTGACAGCCTCCTATGGCTACACCTTC. Protein product: CASSPLTASYGYTF.

The chain employs TRBV21-1 and TRBJ2-1; the tabulated D call, TRBD2, remains unverified against the DNA. TRBV21-1 is designated a pseudogene. This CDR3 comprises 16 residues. The CDR3 sequence: CASSKEGGGACNEQFF. In nucleotides, the CDR3 is TGTGCCAGCAGCAAAGAGGGCGGGGGGGCATGCAATGAGCAGTTCTTC.

Judged by abundance, this clone is hyperexpanded. The V and J genes are TRBV5-1 and TRBJ2-7; 8 bases fit TRBD2. CDR3 length: 14 residues. The germline V gene has CDR1 SGHRS and CDR2 YFSETQ. V shed 2 bases and J 2 bases; nucleotides not matched to a gene: 3. In DNA form, the CDR3 reads TGCGCCAGCAGCTTTTCCGGGGGGGCCTACGAGCAGTACTTC. As protein: CASSFSGGAYEQYF.

The gene calls are TRBV5-1 and TRBJ2-3; tentatively, D is TRBD2 (6 bases). This CDR3 contains 18 residues. Trimming left V 1 base short and J 0 bases short, with 18 bases between. CDR1 SGHRS and CDR2 YFSETQ come from the germline V gene. CDR3 loop: CASSLSGVQGTSTDTQYF. The CDR3 DNA reads TGCGCCAGCAGCTTGTCGGGGGTTCAGGGAACTAGCACAGATACGCAGTATTTT.

V is TRBV7-6 and J is TRBJ2-3; 8 bases match TRBD2. The trim removed 2 bases at V and 0 bases at J, leaving 10 bases unmatched. The CDR3 totals 18 residues. Per the germline V gene, CDR1 is SGHVS and CDR2 is FNYEAQ. Here the CDR3 reads CASSLQQQAGASTDTQYF. For the CDR3, the DNA is TGTGCCAGCAGCTTACAACAACAAGCGGGGGCCAGCACAGATACGCAGTATTTT.

The chain has TRBV9 and TRBJ2-1, with 10 bases fitting TRBD1. V shed 3 bases and J 6 bases; nucleotides not matched to a gene: 6. The CDR3 is 15 amino acids. CDR1 is SGDLS and CDR2 is YYNGEE in the germline V gene. CDR3 amino acids: CASSDETGGSNEQFF. CDR3 coding DNA: TGTGCCAGCAGCGACGAGACAGGGGGCTCCAATGAGCAGTTCTTC.

This rearrangement joins TRBV4-1 to TRBJ2-7, with TRBD2 matching 9 bases. V lost 7 bases, J lost 5 bases, and 6 bases stayed unmatched. Germline CDR1 is MGHRA and CDR2 is YSYEKL. This CDR3 spans 13 amino acids. The CDR3 is CASMAGGQNEQYF. The CDR3 DNA reads TGCGCCAGCATGGCGGGGGGGCAAAACGAGCAGTACTTC.

The genes are TRBV2 and TRBJ2-5; unclear D gene. The ends were cut back, 7 bases at V and 3 bases at J, with 18 bases in the middle. The CDR3 totals 15 residues. The germline gives CDR1 SNHLY, CDR2 FYNNEI. For the CDR3, the DNA is TGTGCCAGCAAAAACGCGCCCTTTTCGGAAGAGACCCAGTACTTC. Encoded protein: CASKNAPFSEETQYF.

The chain carries TRBV15 and TRBJ2-2; tentative D call: TRBD1 (6 bases). This CDR3 comprises 12 residues. The V gene's germline CDR1 is LNHNV and CDR2 YYDKDF (reference sequence). The germline V and J ends were trimmed by 11 bases and 6 bases, with 13 bases remaining between them. CDR3 region: CAAGQFAGELFF. The CDR3, as DNA: TGTGCCGCCGGACAGTTCGCCGGGGAGCTGTTTTTT. Filled out from reference TRBV15 and TRBJ2-2, the complete variable domain reads DAMVIQNPRYQVTQFGKPVTLSCSQTLNHNVMYWYQQKSSQAPKLLFHYYDKDFNNEADTPDNFQSRRPNTSFCFLDIRSPGLGDTAMYLCAAGQFAGELFFGEGSRLTVL.

This rearrangement joins TRBV10-3 to TRBJ2-1; a weak D match, TRBD2 (6 bases). Per germline, CDR1 ENHRY and CDR2 SYGVKD. V lost 2 bases and J lost 6, with 20 bases in between. This CDR3 has 17 amino acids. CDR3 bases: TGTGCCATCAGTGAGGCAACCGGGACTCCGAATGGCAATGAGCAGTTCTTC. Its translation is CAISEATGTPNGNEQFF.

This clone has a handful of counts. J is TRBJ2-1 and V is TRBV18, with 11 bases fitting TRBD1. Unmatched junction bases numbered 6, after V lost 4 bases and J lost 13 bases. This CDR3 spans 13 amino acids. Germline loops: CDR1 KGHSH, CDR2 LQKENI. CDR3 DNA sequence: TGTGCCAGCTCACACGGACAGGGGGCAGATCAGTTCTTC. Amino acids: CASSHGQGADQFF.

CDR3 DNA: TGCGCCAGCAACTTCAGGGGAGCGTCCTATAATTCACCCCTCCACTTT. Translated: CASNFRGASYNSPLHF. The chain employs TRBV4-3 and TRBJ1-6; TRBD1 might be the D (6 bases). The CDR3 has 16 residues. With 7 bases removed from V and 1 base from J, the gap between germline ends came to 14 bases. Germline-derived CDR1 and CDR2 are LGHNA and YSLEER.

The J gene is TRBJ2-3, the V gene TRBV5-1, with D perhaps given as TRBD1 or TRBD2 (6 bases each). V shed 0 bases and J shed 2 bases, with 10 bases lying between them. This CDR3 comprises 15 residues. Germline-derived CDR1 and CDR2 are SGHRS and YFSETQ. CDR3 protein: CASSLEGGPTDTQYF. CDR3 DNA: TGCGCCAGCAGCTTGGAGGGGGGACCCACAGATACGCAGTATTTT.